These 20 T cell receptor beta chains were all obtained from the same sample, sequenced in a study of T cell repertoires in cytomegalovirus infection. TCRdb reprocessed the reads with MiXCR, giving one entry per CDR3 protein. This sample has hundreds of thousands of distinct CDR3 sequences, with roughly 30% found just once. Their antigen targets remain unknown. Here the sequenced sample was cultured CD8+ T cells from PBMCs, taken from culture after CMV antigen stimulation. The receptor source for this set is a human donor in good health (CMV status not recorded). Some clones in this sample may be carry-over from other donors' samples.

This clonotype was seen at least ten times. The V gene is TRBV12-3 or TRBV12-4, the J gene TRBJ1-1; D unresolved. V was cut by 7 bases and J by 3 bases, with 18 bases left in between. This CDR3 is built from 15 residues. This CDR3 is CASTQLDGTHTEAFF. The CDR3 coding sequence is TGTGCCAGCACCCAACTTGACGGTACTCACACTGAAGCTTTCTTT.

Of note for this clonotype: A much larger clonotype is one base distant, so this may be a read error. The chain uses TRBV12-3 or TRBV12-4 and TRBJ2-2; no reliable D call. There are 13 residues in the CDR3. The chain's CDR3 is CVSSLSGSGELFF. The CDR3 DNA follows: TGTGTCAGCAGTTTATCGGGTAGCGGGGAGCTGTTTTTT.

As for this clonotype: At one of its ends the junction is not consistent with the germline gene, which may arise from a read error. The V and J genes are TRBV20-1 and TRBJ2-3, with TRBD1 matching 7 bases. CDR1 is DFQATT, CDR2 SNEGSKA, per germline (reference sequence). The CDR3 totals 16 residues. For the CDR3, the DNA is TGCAATGCTAGACCTAGCCTGACAGGGCAGGTGGATACGCAGTATTTT. Its translation is CNARPSLTGQVDTQYF.

The chain employs TRBV19 and TRBJ1-2; 8 nucleotides align to TRBD1. This CDR3 has 15 amino acids. In germline, CDR1 is LNHDA, CDR2 SQIVND (reference sequence). After removal of 4 bases from V and 4 bases from J, the junction contained 8 bases not matched to a gene. CDR3 protein: CASSTKDRVVYGYTF. As DNA, the CDR3 is TGTGCCAGTAGTACGAAGGACAGGGTAGTCTATGGCTACACCTTC.

This clonotype was found a few times. The chain recombines TRBV11-2 with TRBJ2-3, with 10 bases identical to TRBD2. This CDR3 region has 15 residues. With V trimmed by 5 bases and J by 3 bases, 5 bases remained unmatched. Per the germline V gene, CDR1 is SGHAT and CDR2 is FQNNGV. CDR3 nucleotide sequence: TGTGCCAGCAGCCTGGGACTAGCGTGGACAGATACGCAGTATTTT. It encodes CASSLGLAWTDTQYF.

The chain is built from TRBV29-1 and TRBJ2-3, with 9 bases lining up with TRBD2. Germline V lookup: CDR1 SQVTM, CDR2 ANQGSEA. V was pared by 3 bases and J by 4 bases, with 8 bases of the junction left unmatched. This CDR3 has 15 amino acids. The CDR3 loop is CSVEERGGAADTQYF. In DNA form, the CDR3 reads TGCAGCGTTGAGGAACGCGGGGGGGCTGCAGATACGCAGTATTTT.

This clonotype occurred many times. The V and J genes are TRBV7-9 and TRBJ1-2; 8 bases are a match to TRBD1. Germline V gives CDR1 SEHNR, CDR2 FQNEAQ (reference sequence). The CDR3 totals 14 residues. Germline trimming cut 8 bases from V and 4 bases from J; bases unmatched to any gene: 9. The CDR3 bases are TGTGCCAGCGGATCAGGGGGCTTCGGCTATGGCTACACCTTC. This translates into CASGSGGFGYGYTF.

This chain links TRBV7-3 with TRBJ2-7, with 11 bases matching TRBD2. J lost 0 bases, V lost 4 bases, and 17 bases had no gene match. The CDR3 contains 20 residues. The V gene's germline CDR1 is SGHTA and CDR2 FQGTGA. The CDR3 DNA reads TGTGCCAGCAGCTCCGAAAATACCGGGACTAGCGGCTCGAGCTCCTACGAGCAGTACGTC. This sequence encodes CASSSENTGTSGSSSYEQYV.

At least ten counts were recorded for this clonotype. The chain links TRBV12-3 or TRBV12-4 to TRBJ2-7; 8 nucleotides align to TRBD1. V shed 5 bases, J shed 5 bases, and the junction held 2 bases outside the gene matches. There are 12 residues in the CDR3. The CDR3 protein is CASSDRGDEQYV. CDR3 nucleotides: TGTGCCAGCAGTGACAGGGGCGACGAGCAGTACGTC.

V and J are TRBV14 and TRBJ2-2, with D perhaps given as TRBD1 or TRBD2 (6 bases each). Trimming removed 4 bases from V and 4 bases from J, with 22 bases in between. This CDR3 comprises 18 residues. Germline V gene sequence: CDR1 SGHDN, CDR2 FVKESK. CDR3 sequence: CASSRGAEGPLGTGELFF. Written as DNA, the CDR3 is TGTGCCAGCAGCCGGGGGGCCGAGGGGCCCCTAGGCACCGGGGAGCTGTTTTTT.

J is TRBJ2-1 and V is TRBV10-3, with 7 bases fitting TRBD2. Trimming removed 7 bases from V and 5 bases from J; junction bases left unmatched: 5. CDR1 ENHRY and CDR2 SYGVKD come from the germline V gene. CDR3 length: 13 residues. The CDR3 is CAITLAPNNEQFF. The CDR3 bases are TGTGCCATCACACTAGCGCCTAACAATGAGCAGTTCTTC.

This clonotype showed up many times. The V gene is TRBV6-1, the J gene TRBJ2-5; D could derive from TRBD1 or TRBD2 (6 bases each). The CDR3 is made up of 15 amino acids. The ends were cut back, 2 bases at V and 6 bases at J, with 16 bases in the middle. The germline CDR1 and CDR2 sequences are MNHNS and SASEGT. The CDR3, as DNA: TGTGCCAGCAGTGAATTACTAGCAGGGGATCAGACCCAGTACTTC. Encoded protein: CASSELLAGDQTQYF.

This clonotype has a handful of counts. The CDR3 spells CASSLDGKGSLDGYTF. CDR3 in DNA: TGCGCCAGCAGCTTGGACGGGAAGGGAAGTCTTGATGGCTACACCTTC. The chain employs TRBV5-1 and TRBJ1-2, with no clear D. The germline V gene encodes CDR1 SGHRS and CDR2 YFSETQ. The length of the CDR3 is 16 residues. V dropped 0 bases and J dropped 6 bases, with 18 bases sitting between them.

V and J are TRBV12-3 or TRBV12-4 and TRBJ2-1; D is uncertain. V lost 7 bases and J 6 bases, leaving 16 bases between the germline ends. The CDR3 is made up of 14 amino acids. CDR3 DNA: TGTGCCAGCATACCCGGGTCACTCGCCAATGAGCAGTTCTTC. Protein sequence: CASIPGSLANEQFF.

The genes are TRBV11-3 and TRBJ2-5; perhaps TRBD2 as D (6 bases). The CDR3 consists of 15 residues. Trimming took off 5 bases at V and 2 bases at J, with 15 bases between the two ends. The germline CDR1 and CDR2 sequences are SGHNT and YENEEA. The CDR3 nucleotides read TGTGCCAGCAGCCCCGGTTGGGCGGGACAAGAGACCCAGTACTTC. Translating it yields CASSPGWAGQETQYF. The entire variable domain, with the rest obtained from reference TRBV11-3 and TRBJ2-5, is as follows: EAGVVQSPRYKIIEKKQPVAFWCNPISGHNTLYWYLQNLGQGPELLIRYENEEAVDDSQLPKDRFSAERLKGVDSTLKIQPAELGDSAVYLCASSPGWAGQETQYFGPGTRLLVL.

V and J are TRBV4-3 and TRBJ2-5; the D gene is possibly TRBD2 (6 bases). Trimming removed 1 base at V and 4 bases at J, with 13 bases between. The CDR3 spans 15 residues. Per the germline V gene, CDR1 is LGHNA and CDR2 is YSLEER. CDR3 amino acids: CASSQVGAGRETQYF. In nucleotides, the CDR3 is TGCGCCAGCAGCCAAGTCGGTGCGGGGCGAGAGACCCAGTACTTC.

This clonotype has more than one count but fewer than ten. The CDR3 DNA follows: TGCAGTCAAACTTTTCACAAGGGCCACTACAATGAGCAGTTCTTC. Its translation is CSQTFHKGHYNEQFF. This chain joins TRBV20-1 and TRBJ2-1; D remains ambiguous. CDR3 length: 15 residues. Germline assignment: CDR1 DFQATT and CDR2 SNEGSKA (reference sequence). The V gene lost 8 bases and the J gene lost 3 bases, with 20 bases spanning the gap.

In its sample, this clonotype was seen many times. The chain joins TRBV7-8 to TRBJ2-1, with a possible D match to TRBD2 (5 bases). Germline CDR1 SGHVS, CDR2 FQNEAQ. This CDR3 spans 15 amino acids. The germline V and J ends were trimmed by 5 bases and 8 bases, with 19 bases remaining between them. The CDR3 loop is CASSIQQTGVDEQFF. The DNA of the CDR3 is TGTGCCAGCAGCATTCAGCAAACCGGGGTCGATGAGCAGTTCTTC.

This clonotype was seen a single time. The chain links TRBV20-1 to TRBJ1-2, with no clear D. The germline V and J ends were trimmed by 0 bases and 4 bases, with 9 bases remaining between them. The germline gives CDR1 DFQATT, CDR2 SNEGSKA (reference sequence). The CDR3 totals 13 residues. In DNA, the CDR3 is TGCAGTGCTAGAGATTCGGGTTCCTATGGCTACACCTTC. It specifies CSARDSGSYGYTF.

The table lists this clonotype with many counts. V usage is TRBV7-8 and J usage is TRBJ2-7; 12 bases line up with TRBD2. The CDR3 contains 13 residues. CDR1 SGHVS and CDR2 FQNEAQ come from the germline V gene. Losses at the gene ends were 10 bases for V and 5 bases for J; bases not matched to a gene: 6. The CDR3 region is CAIGLAGFNEQYF. The CDR3, as DNA: TGTGCCATCGGACTAGCGGGGTTCAACGAGCAGTACTTC. Together with reference TRBV7-8 and TRBJ2-7, the CDR3 gives the full variable domain: GAGVSQSPRYKVAKRGQDVALRCDPISGHVSLFWYQQALGQGPEFLTYFQNEAQLDKSGLPSDRFFAERPEGSVSTLKIQRTQQEDSAVYLCAIGLAGFNEQYFGPGTRLTVT.